The 21 T cell receptor beta chains given below trace back to one sample, sequenced in a study of T cells in Graves' hyperthyroidism and ophthalmopathy. Researchers amplified the TCR beta CDR3 regions from RNA transcripts. A set of HTBI primers served as the primers for a first-round RT-PCR of the TCR CDR3. TCRdb ran MiXCR on the multiplex PCR reads and lists one entry per CDR3 protein. The sample lists around 400,000 distinct CDR3 sequences, 25% occurring once. The sequencing input was blood. These receptors originate from a man aged 50-59 years with Graves' hyperthyroidism.

This clonotype has at least ten counts. V is TRBV3-1 and J is TRBJ2-5; no clear D. The V and J ends lost 4 bases and 5 bases respectively, with 8 bases between them. CDR1 LGHDT and CDR2 YNNKEL come from the germline V gene (reference sequence). The CDR3 totals 12 residues. Written as DNA, the CDR3 is TGTGCCAGCAGCCCGGTTCGGGAGACCCAGTACTTC. This encodes CASSPVRETQYF.

This chain links TRBV6-1 with TRBJ2-7; D may match TRBD1 or TRBD2 (5 bases each). V was clipped by 5 bases and J by 2 bases, with 16 bases between them. Germline CDR1 is MNHNS and CDR2 is SASEGT. The CDR3 totals 15 residues. The CDR3 loop reads CASSRDGLSTYEQYF. CDR3 nucleotides: TGTGCCAGCAGTCGGGACGGCTTAAGTACCTACGAGCAGTACTTC.

V usage is TRBV19 and J usage is TRBJ2-1; 11 bases align to TRBD2. Germline CDR1 and CDR2: LNHDA and SQIVND (reference sequence). J gave up 4 bases and V 6 bases, and 5 bases lay outside the gene matches. CDR3 length equals 15 residues. The chain's CDR3 is CASSKTSGDYNEQFF. Written as DNA, the CDR3 is TGTGCCAGTAGCAAGACTAGCGGGGATTACAATGAGCAGTTCTTC.

V gene TRBV5-1 combines with J gene TRBJ2-5; maybe TRBD2 (5 bases). V dropped 0 bases and J dropped 3 bases, with 18 bases sitting between them. The CDR3 runs to 17 residues. Germline CDR1 reads SGHRS; CDR2 reads YFSETQ. In DNA form, the CDR3 reads TGCGCCAGCAGCTTGGGGCTAGCTCTGGGATATAAAGAGACCCAGTACTTC. It codes for CASSLGLALGYKETQYF.

In this sample, this clonotype turned up many times. J is TRBJ2-3 and V is TRBV7-3; tentative D call: TRBD2 (5 bases). Deletions cut 0 bases from V and 4 bases from J, with 8 bases between. CDR3 length equals 14 residues. Germline V lookup: CDR1 SGHTA, CDR2 FQGTGA. The CDR3 bases are TGTGCCAGCAGCTTAACGAGCGGTGCAGATACGCAGTATTTT. This translates into CASSLTSGADTQYF.

The chain combines TRBV2 with TRBJ2-5, with TRBD2 matching over 12 bases. Losses at the gene ends were 6 bases for V and 5 bases for J; bases not matched to a gene: 7. CDR3 length equals 15 residues. From germline, CDR1 is SNHLY and CDR2 FYNNEI. This CDR3 is CASRPTSGSRETQYF. The DNA for the CDR3 is TGTGCCAGCAGACCGACTAGCGGGAGCCGGGAGACCCAGTACTTC.

This chain connects TRBV7-8 to TRBJ1-2; possibly TRBD1 for D (5 bases). The V gene's germline CDR1 is SGHVS and CDR2 FQNEAQ. The length of the CDR3 is 14 residues. V was pared by 5 bases and J by 8 bases, with 18 bases between. The CDR3 sequence is CASSLDTGGLGYTF. In DNA form, the CDR3 reads TGTGCCAGCAGCCTAGACACAGGAGGGTTAGGCTACACCTTC. The full variable domain, its missing parts supplied by reference TRBV7-8 and TRBJ1-2, is GAGVSQSPRYKVAKRGQDVALRCDPISGHVSLFWYQQALGQGPEFLTYFQNEAQLDKSGLPSDRFFAERPEGSVSTLKIQRTQQEDSAVYLCASSLDTGGLGYTFGSGTRLTVV.

This clonotype has ten or more counts. This rearrangement joins TRBV3-1 to TRBJ2-1; D not certain. V was shortened by 1 base and J by 4 bases, with 8 bases between the two germline ends. The CDR3 loop spans 14 amino acids. CDR1 is LGHDT and CDR2 is YNNKEL in the germline V gene (reference sequence). The CDR3 loop is CASSQGQSYNEQFF. The CDR3 DNA sequence: TGTGCCAGCAGCCAAGGCCAAAGTTACAATGAGCAGTTCTTC.

A single count supports this clonotype. This sequence joins TRBV29-1 and TRBJ2-3, with D unclear. The V gene lost 5 bases and the J gene lost 6 bases, with 9 bases spanning the gap. Germline V gene lookup returns CDR1 SQVTM and CDR2 ANQGSEA. This CDR3 has 11 residues. CDR3 amino acids: CSVRNVDTQYF. The CDR3, as DNA: TGCAGCGTTCGGAATGTCGATACGCAGTATTTT.

The CDR3 sequence: CASIQLTGELFF. For the CDR3, the DNA is TGTGCCAGCATCCAGCTCACCGGGGAGCTGTTTTTT. The chain recombines TRBV2 with TRBJ2-2; D ambiguous. CDR1 and CDR2 (germline): SNHLY, FYNNEI. The CDR3 loop spans 12 amino acids. V lost 7 bases and J 4 bases, leaving 7 bases between the germline ends.

This clonotype has ten or more counts. The chain recombines TRBV12-3 or TRBV12-4 with TRBJ2-3; D is possibly TRBD2 (5 bases). The CDR3 extends over 15 amino acids. Deletions cut 3 bases from V and 2 bases from J, with 12 bases between. CDR3 amino acids: CASSLEAVSTDTQYF. The CDR3 DNA reads TGTGCCAGCAGTTTGGAAGCGGTTTCCACAGATACGCAGTATTTT.

J is TRBJ2-1 and V is TRBV6-1; D is unresolved. Germline V gene data show CDR1 as MNHNS and CDR2 as SASEGT. V was clipped by 6 bases and J by 1 base, with 13 bases between them. The CDR3 totals 15 residues. CDR3 in DNA: TGTGCCAGCAGGGAACAGATCGGGTCCTACAATGAGCAGTTCTTC. This gives the protein CASREQIGSYNEQFF.

This clonotype showed up just a few times. The genes are TRBV11-1 and TRBJ2-4, with unresolved D. V was cut by 9 bases and J by 1 base, with 16 bases left in between. The CDR3 has 15 residues. Germline V gene lookup returns CDR1 SGHAT and CDR2 FQDESV (reference sequence). The CDR3 loop reads CASSIVGFAKNIQYF. DNA of the CDR3: TGTGCCAGTAGTATAGTGGGGTTCGCCAAAAACATTCAGTACTTC.

This clonotype appeared a few times. The gene calls are TRBV5-1 and TRBJ1-2; D uncertain. The V gene's germline CDR1 is SGHRS and CDR2 YFSETQ. The CDR3 runs 15 residues. V was trimmed by 3 bases and J by 2 bases, leaving 14 bases between them. In DNA, the CDR3 is TGCGCCAGCAGCTCTTCGCCGGGCCTGAACTATGGCTACACCTTC. Amino acids: CASSSSPGLNYGYTF.

This clonotype was found many times. The chain recombines TRBV24-1 with TRBJ2-3, with TRBD1 matching 7 bases. CDR1 is KGHDR, CDR2 SFDVKD, per germline. V lost 3 bases and J lost 2; bases outside the gene matches: 22. CDR3 length: 21 residues. The CDR3, as DNA: TGTGCCACCAGTGATCCCTCCCCCCGGACAGGATATAAGGCCCCCACAGATACGCAGTATTTT. It is translated as CATSDPSPRTGYKAPTDTQYF.

There are a few counts of this clonotype. The gene calls are TRBV30 and TRBJ1-1; no reliable D call. The CDR3 sequence is 12 residues long. With 5 bases removed from V and 2 bases from J, the gap between germline ends came to 9 bases. Germline V gives CDR1 GTSNPN, CDR2 SVGIG (reference sequence). The CDR3 DNA reads TGTGCCTGGGCCTCAGGAAACACTGAAGCTTTCTTT. It encodes CAWASGNTEAFF.

A few counts support this clonotype. This chain links TRBV11-3 with TRBJ1-1; D gene ambiguous. Germline CDR1 reads SGHNT; CDR2 reads YENEEA. The CDR3 length is 18 residues. The ends were cut back, 0 bases at V and 1 base at J, with 18 bases in the middle. The CDR3 protein is CASSLDLRMRGKNTEAFF. The CDR3 DNA sequence: TGTGCCAGCAGCTTAGATCTCAGAATGCGGGGTAAGAACACTGAAGCTTTCTTT. Filled out from reference TRBV11-3 and TRBJ1-1, the complete variable domain reads EAGVVQSPRYKIIEKKQPVAFWCNPISGHNTLYWYLQNLGQGPELLIRYENEEAVDDSQLPKDRFSAERLKGVDSTLKIQPAELGDSAVYLCASSLDLRMRGKNTEAFFGQGTRLTVV.

This clonotype was found many times. The rearrangement uses TRBV7-9 and TRBJ2-7, with TRBD2 matching 13 bases. With 4 bases clipped from V and 0 bases from J, the junction kept 3 bases outside the gene matches. The germline V gene has CDR1 SEHNR and CDR2 FQNEAQ (reference sequence). CDR3 length: 16 amino acids. The DNA for the CDR3 is TGTGCCAGCAGCTCCGGGACTAGCGGGGCCTCCTACGAGCAGTACTTC. It is translated as CASSSGTSGASYEQYF.

This clonotype showed up many times. V gene TRBV7-2 combines with J gene TRBJ2-5; no definite D call. The germline CDR1 and CDR2 sequences are SGHTA and FQGNSA. The CDR3 spans 12 residues. V lost 4 bases, J lost 3 bases, and 6 bases lay in between. The CDR3 here is CASSYWEETQYF. For the CDR3, the DNA is TGTGCCAGCAGCTATTGGGAAGAGACCCAGTACTTC.

This chain connects TRBV11-3 to TRBJ2-3, with D hard to call. Looked up from germline, CDR1 is SGHNT and CDR2 is YENEEA. Trimming shortened V by 5 bases and J by 1 base, and 10 bases separated the two germline ends. The CDR3 runs to 14 residues. This chain's CDR3 is CASSSSAGTDTQYF. DNA for the CDR3: TGTGCCAGCAGCAGCAGTGCGGGCACAGATACGCAGTATTTT.

This clonotype is a singleton in its sample. The rearrangement joins TRBV6-1 to TRBJ1-5; 10 bases are a match to TRBD1. CDR1 and CDR2 (germline): MNHNS, SASEGT. J gave up 2 bases and V 7 bases, and 8 bases lay outside the gene matches. The CDR3 contains 16 residues. Here the CDR3 DNA reads TGTGCCAGCACTGATCGGACAGGGGGTGGCAATCAGCCCCAGCATTTT. Its translation is CASTDRTGGGNQPQHF.